One and the same sample provided the 26 T cell receptor beta chains below, sequenced in a study of CD8 T cells in Susac syndrome. The RNA input was roughly 0.45 to 1 ug, and it was reverse transcribed with random hexamers. MiXCR was run by TCRdb on the immunoSEQ multiplex PCR reads, yielding one entry per CDR3 protein. The table has some 130,000 distinct CDR3 sequences, 95% seen once. Sequenced: CD8+ T cells from PBMCs. These TCRs come from a human donor with Susac syndrome.

The rearrangement links TRBV12-3 or TRBV12-4 to TRBJ2-5, with 8 bases that match TRBD2. Losses at the gene ends were 3 bases for V and 5 bases for J; bases not matched to a gene: 8. CDR3 size: 15 residues. This CDR3 is CASSFWREVGETQYF. The CDR3, as DNA: TGTGCCAGCAGTTTTTGGCGGGAGGTGGGGGAGACCCAGTACTTC.

The J gene is TRBJ1-1, the V gene TRBV5-8, with 7 bases aligning to TRBD1. The CDR3 length is 13 residues. Germline assignment: CDR1 SGHTS and CDR2 YDEGEE. V was clipped by 3 bases and J by 3 bases; unmatched bases: 2. Written as DNA, the CDR3 is TGTGCCAGCAGCTCGGACAGGTACACTGAAGCTTTCTTT. It is translated as CASSSDRYTEAFF.

V is TRBV11-2 and J is TRBJ2-7, with 8 bases matching TRBD1. CDR3 length: 14 residues. Trimming took 5 bases from V and 2 from J; bases not matched to a gene: 5. Germline lookup yields CDR1 SGHAT and CDR2 FQNNGV. CDR3 sequence reads: CASSLNRGTYEQYF. As DNA, the CDR3 is TGTGCCAGCAGCCTTAACAGGGGGACCTACGAGCAGTACTTC.

This clonotype occurred once. V is TRBV29-1 and J is TRBJ2-4, with D unresolved. Per the germline V gene, CDR1 is SQVTM and CDR2 is ANQGSEA. This CDR3 region has 13 residues. The germline V and J ends were trimmed by 3 bases and 5 bases, with 11 bases remaining between them. The CDR3 DNA is TGCAGCGTTGAGCACCCCCCCGAAAACATTCAGTACTTC. Amino acids: CSVEHPPENIQYF.

V and J are TRBV27 and TRBJ2-5; D gene ambiguous. The CDR3 runs 13 residues. Germline V gene sequence: CDR1 MNHEY, CDR2 SMNVEV (reference sequence). Deletions cut 4 bases from V and 7 bases from J, with 13 bases between. The CDR3 protein is CASSSDQDWTQYF. The CDR3 nucleotides are TGTGCCAGCAGTTCGGACCAAGATTGGACCCAGTACTTC.

This chain joins TRBV19 and TRBJ2-3; 12 bases fit TRBD2. Germline CDR1 and CDR2: LNHDA and SQIVND (reference sequence). V dropped 10 bases and J dropped 6; count of bases not matched to a gene: 11. CDR3 length: 15 residues. The CDR3 bases are TGTGCCACCACGCCGACTAGCGGGAGCGGGGATACGCAGTATTTT. This translates into CATTPTSGSGDTQYF.

The chain uses TRBV4-1 and TRBJ1-2; D possibly corresponds to TRBD1 (6 bases). The germline gives CDR1 MGHRA, CDR2 YSYEKL. Trimming pared 4 bases from V and 6 bases from J, leaving 15 bases between. This CDR3 is built from 14 residues. The CDR3 DNA reads as TGCGCCAGCAGCCTATACAGGGAACTCAATGGCTACACCTTC. Protein sequence: CASSLYRELNGYTF.

The genes are TRBV6-4 and TRBJ2-1; TRBD2 agrees at 7 bases. Germline assignment: CDR1 MRHNA and CDR2 SNTAGT. The V gene end was trimmed by 5 bases and the J gene end by 1 base; junction bases not matched to a gene: 5. The CDR3 contains 15 residues. The CDR3 sequence: CASSPLAESYNEQFF. The DNA of the CDR3 is TGTGCCAGCAGTCCGCTAGCGGAATCCTACAATGAGCAGTTCTTC.

This clonotype was seen once. The rearrangement joins TRBV14 to TRBJ2-1; TRBD1 matches at 10 bases. With V trimmed by 4 bases and J by 2 bases, 11 bases remained unmatched. The CDR3 consists of 18 residues. Germline V gene sequence: CDR1 SGHDN, CDR2 FVKESK. This CDR3 reads CASSLRRGQGIPYNEQFF. CDR3 bases: TGTGCCAGCAGCCTCCGAAGGGGACAGGGGATCCCCTACAATGAGCAGTTCTTC.

The chain uses TRBV10-3 and TRBJ2-7, with a tentative D call TRBD1 (5 bases). CDR1 and CDR2 (germline): ENHRY, SYGVKD. V was cut by 5 bases and J by 0 bases, with 11 bases left in between. The CDR3 is 14 amino acids. CDR3 protein: CAISQDTYSYEQYF. CDR3 DNA: TGTGCCATCAGTCAGGACACTTACTCCTACGAGCAGTACTTC.

V usage is TRBV9 and J usage is TRBJ2-7; 12 bases align to TRBD1. The germline CDR1 and CDR2 sequences are SGDLS and YYNGEE. This CDR3 has 18 residues. V lost 4 bases to trimming and J lost 2 bases; unmatched junction nucleotides: 13. The CDR3 coding sequence is TGTGCCAGCAGCCCCCCAGTAGGGACAGGGGGCGAAGCCTACGAGCAGTACTTC. This translates into CASSPPVGTGGEAYEQYF.

The V call is TRBV28, the J call TRBJ2-2, with 7 bases fitting TRBD1. Trimming took 5 bases from V and 4 from J; bases not matched to a gene: 7. The CDR3 consists of 15 residues. Per germline, CDR1 MDHEN and CDR2 SYDVKM. This CDR3 is CASSVPGQFTGELFF. The CDR3 DNA sequence: TGTGCCAGCAGTGTACCGGGACAGTTCACCGGGGAGCTGTTTTTT.

The chain couples TRBV29-1 to TRBJ2-6; D is uncertain. The CDR3 runs to 15 residues. Trimming removed 5 bases at V and 1 base at J, with 12 bases between. Germline CDR1 is SQVTM and CDR2 is ANQGSEA. The CDR3 region has the DNA TGCAGCGTTCAAAGCTCCATATCTGGGGCCAACGTCCTGACTTTC. It encodes CSVQSSISGANVLTF.

V and J are TRBV10-1 and TRBJ2-2; D unclear. Germline V gene lookup returns CDR1 WNHNN and CDR2 SYGVQD (reference sequence). V was cut by 5 bases and J by 5 bases, with 6 bases left in between. This CDR3 has 12 residues. The CDR3, as DNA: TGCGCCAGCAGTCCCTGGACCGGGGAGCTGTTTTTT. It translates to CASSPWTGELFF.

The rearrangement links TRBV12-3 or TRBV12-4 to TRBJ2-5; no clear D. The CDR3 has 14 amino acids. V was trimmed by 6 bases and J by 5 bases, leaving 16 bases between them. The CDR3 sequence is CASRSRAPGETQYF. CDR3 nucleotides: TGTGCCAGCAGAAGCCGGGCCCCCGGGGAGACCCAGTACTTC.

The gene calls are TRBV9 and TRBJ2-1, with D perhaps matching TRBD1 or TRBD2 (5 bases each). Germline V CDR1 and CDR2: SGDLS, YYNGEE. V was trimmed by 3 bases and J by 2 bases, leaving 12 bases between them. The CDR3 has 15 amino acids. As DNA, the CDR3 is TGTGCCAGCAGCGGAACGGGACCCACCTACAATGAGCAGTTCTTC. Protein sequence: CASSGTGPTYNEQFF.

The rearrangement joins TRBV15 to TRBJ1-1; D gene ambiguous. Trimming took 0 bases from V and 2 from J, leaving 7 bases between them. There are 14 residues in the CDR3. Germline assignment: CDR1 LNHNV and CDR2 YYDKDF (reference sequence). CDR3 loop: CATSRDSANTEAFF. CDR3 DNA sequence: TGTGCCACCAGCAGAGATTCGGCAAACACTGAAGCTTTCTTT.

This rearrangement joins TRBV13 to TRBJ2-1; 12 bases align to TRBD2. V lost 0 bases to trimming and J lost 9 bases; unmatched junction nucleotides: 3. Germline V CDR1 and CDR2: PRHDT, FYEKMQ (reference sequence). The CDR3 runs to 15 residues. The DNA of the CDR3 is TGTGCCAGCAGCTTAGGGACTAGCGGGAGAATTGAGCAGTTCTTC. This translates into CASSLGTSGRIEQFF.

V is TRBV10-2 and J is TRBJ2-7; TRBD1 or TRBD2 may be the D gene (5 bases each). In germline, CDR1 is WSHSY, CDR2 SAAADI. There are 11 residues in the CDR3. The CDR3 nucleotides are TGCGCTACCAGGGAGACCTACGAGCAGTACTTC. It translates to CATRETYEQYF.

The chain has TRBV6-5 and TRBJ2-3; tentative D call: TRBD2 (5 bases). Trimming took 4 bases from V and 2 from J, leaving 16 bases between them. The V gene's germline CDR1 is MNHEY and CDR2 SVGAGI. The CDR3 spans 16 residues. The CDR3 DNA sequence: TGTGCCAGCAGTTCCTTACTAGGGTCATTCACAGATACGCAGTATTTT. Translation: CASSSLLGSFTDTQYF.

This sequence joins TRBV7-3 and TRBJ2-3; tentatively, D is TRBD2 (5 bases). The CDR3 covers 14 residues. Germline CDR1 is SGHTA and CDR2 is FQGTGA. Trimming stripped 5 bases from V and 2 bases from J, with 11 bases between. The CDR3 protein is CASSLAPSTDTQYF. CDR3 DNA sequence: TGTGCCAGCAGCCTAGCCCCCTCCACAGATACGCAGTATTTT.

J is TRBJ1-6 and V is TRBV29-1; maybe TRBD1 (5 bases). This CDR3 is built from 12 residues. Germline lookup yields CDR1 SQVTM and CDR2 ANQGSEA. The V end was cut by 7 bases, the J end by 7 bases, with 11 bases between. This CDR3 reads CSGGEWNSPLHF. The CDR3 DNA reads TGCAGCGGGGGCGAGTGGAATTCACCCCTCCACTTT.

The chain uses TRBV4-1 and TRBJ2-7, with 10 bases matching TRBD1. The CDR3 covers 15 residues. V trimming: 4 bases; J trimming: 2 bases; junction bases outside the gene matches: 5. Germline loops: CDR1 MGHRA, CDR2 YSYEKL. CDR3 sequence reads: CASSPTGTGAYEQYF. DNA of the CDR3: TGCGCCAGCAGCCCCACCGGGACAGGGGCCTACGAGCAGTACTTC.

CDR3 nucleotide sequence: TGTGCCAGCGGGGTAAATGAGCAGTTCTTC. Amino acids: CASGVNEQFF. The chain uses TRBV6-6 and TRBJ2-1; D gene unclear. CDR3 size: 10 residues. Germline assignment: CDR1 MNHNY and CDR2 SVGAGI (reference sequence). V was shortened by 8 bases and J by 7 bases, with 6 bases between the two germline ends.

The chain recombines TRBV28 with TRBJ2-5, with D perhaps TRBD1 or TRBD2 (5 bases each). Germline lookup yields CDR1 MDHEN and CDR2 SYDVKM. CDR3 length: 14 amino acids. Trimming left V 4 bases short and J 5 bases short, with 14 bases between. The CDR3 DNA reads TGTGCCAGCAGTTGGGGCCCGCCGGGGGAGACCCAGTACTTC. Protein sequence: CASSWGPPGETQYF.

The CDR3 region has the DNA TGTGCCAGCTCACGAACACAGCCTGAAGCTTTCTTT. This codes for CASSRTQPEAFF. This chain links TRBV18 with TRBJ1-1; D remains unclear. The germline CDR1 and CDR2 sequences are KGHSH and LQKENI. The CDR3 length is 12 residues. Trimming left V 4 bases short and J 6 bases short, with 9 bases between.